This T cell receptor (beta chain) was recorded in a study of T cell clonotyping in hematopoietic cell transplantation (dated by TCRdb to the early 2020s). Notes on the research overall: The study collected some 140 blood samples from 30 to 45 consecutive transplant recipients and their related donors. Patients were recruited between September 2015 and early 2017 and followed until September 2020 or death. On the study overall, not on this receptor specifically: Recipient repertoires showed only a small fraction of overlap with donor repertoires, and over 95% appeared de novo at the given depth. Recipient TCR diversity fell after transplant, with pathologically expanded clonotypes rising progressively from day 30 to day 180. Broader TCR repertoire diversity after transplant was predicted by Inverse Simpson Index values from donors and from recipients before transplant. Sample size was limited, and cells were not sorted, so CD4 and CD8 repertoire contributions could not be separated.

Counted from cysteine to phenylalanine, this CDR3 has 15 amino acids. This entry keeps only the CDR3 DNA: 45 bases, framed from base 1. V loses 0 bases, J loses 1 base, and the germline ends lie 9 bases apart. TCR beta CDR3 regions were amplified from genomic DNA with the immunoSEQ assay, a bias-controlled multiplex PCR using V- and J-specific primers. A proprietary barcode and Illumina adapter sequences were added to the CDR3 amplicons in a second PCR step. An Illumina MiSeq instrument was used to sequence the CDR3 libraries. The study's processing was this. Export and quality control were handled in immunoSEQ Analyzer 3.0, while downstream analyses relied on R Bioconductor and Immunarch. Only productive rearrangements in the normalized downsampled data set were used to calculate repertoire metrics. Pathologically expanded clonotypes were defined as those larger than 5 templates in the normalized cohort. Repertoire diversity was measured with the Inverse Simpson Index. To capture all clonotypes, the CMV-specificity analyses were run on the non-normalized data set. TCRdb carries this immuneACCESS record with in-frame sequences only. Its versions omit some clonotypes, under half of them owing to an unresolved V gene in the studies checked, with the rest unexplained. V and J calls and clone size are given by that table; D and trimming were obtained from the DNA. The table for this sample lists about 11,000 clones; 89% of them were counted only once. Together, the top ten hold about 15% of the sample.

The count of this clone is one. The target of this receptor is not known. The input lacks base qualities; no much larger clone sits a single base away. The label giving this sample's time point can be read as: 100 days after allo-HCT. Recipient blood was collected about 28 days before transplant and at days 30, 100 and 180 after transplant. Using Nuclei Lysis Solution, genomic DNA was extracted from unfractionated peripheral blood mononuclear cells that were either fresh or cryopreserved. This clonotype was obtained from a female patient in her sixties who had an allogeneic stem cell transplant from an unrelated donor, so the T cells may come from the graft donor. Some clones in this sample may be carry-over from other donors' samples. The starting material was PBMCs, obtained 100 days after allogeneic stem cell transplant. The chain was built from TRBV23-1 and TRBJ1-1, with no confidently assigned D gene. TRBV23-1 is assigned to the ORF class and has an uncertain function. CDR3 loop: CASSQSEGANTEAFF. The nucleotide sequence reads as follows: TGCGCCAGCAGTCAATCGGAGGGTGCGAACACTGAAGCTTTCTTT.